One and the same sample provided the 21 T cell receptor beta chains below, sequenced in a study of shared clonotypes between healthy human individuals. Libraries were prepared by immunoSEQ multiplex PCR; TCRdb keeps only in-frame clonotypes and omits some of them. The sample shows about 2.1 million clones, 93% of them seen only once. In the naive CD8 group, cells lacked CD45RO and were positively selected for CCR7, so terminally differentiated effector memory CD45RA+ cells were left out. The sequencing sample was made of naive CD8+ T cells from PBMCs. The source is a young man in good health. Some clones in this sample may be carry-over from other donors' samples.

The chain joins TRBV28 to TRBJ2-7, with D perhaps being TRBD1 or TRBD2 (6 bases each). Germline CDR1 is MDHEN and CDR2 is SYDVKM. The CDR3 runs 15 residues. The V end was cut by 6 bases, the J end by 1 base, with 16 bases between. The CDR3 protein is CASSWGAGRSYEQYF. CDR3 bases: TGTGCCAGCAGCTGGGGGGCAGGCCGGTCCTACGAGCAGTACTTC.

V usage is TRBV9 and J usage is TRBJ1-5; TRBD1 agrees at 7 bases. With 0 bases clipped from V and 4 bases from J, the junction kept 7 bases outside the gene matches. Per germline, CDR1 SGDLS and CDR2 YYNGEE. The CDR3 length is 16 residues. CDR3: CASSVGPQGGNQPQHF. In nucleotides, the CDR3 is TGTGCCAGCAGCGTAGGTCCGCAGGGGGGGAATCAGCCCCAGCATTTT.

The rearrangement joins TRBV30 to TRBJ2-1, with 10 bases lining up with TRBD2. Per germline, CDR1 GTSNPN and CDR2 SVGIG (reference sequence). V lost 4 bases and J lost 0; bases outside the gene matches: 6. The CDR3 consists of 16 residues. The CDR3 DNA reads as TGTGCCTGGACTAGCGGGAGCCTAAGCTCCTACAATGAGCAGTTCTTC. It codes for CAWTSGSLSSYNEQFF.

The chain recombines TRBV28 with TRBJ2-2; no clear D. CDR1 is MDHEN and CDR2 is SYDVKM in the germline V gene. Between the trimmed V and J ends, which lost 3 bases and 4 bases, there was a span of 12 bases. CDR3 length equals 15 residues. CDR3 sequence (DNA): TGTGCCAGCAGTTTTTTGGACGTTTCCACCGGGGAGCTGTTTTTT. It is translated as CASSFLDVSTGELFF.

This sequence joins TRBV12-5 and TRBJ2-7; the match to TRBD1 covers 8 bases. Germline V lookup: CDR1 LGHNT, CDR2 FRNRAP. The CDR3 loop spans 18 amino acids. Trimming at V came to 7 bases and at J to 4 bases, leaving 21 bases not matched to a gene. CDR3 DNA sequence: TGTGCTAGTGCCCCACAACCAGGGGGCCTAGCCCCGAATTACGAGCAGTACTTC. It codes for CASAPQPGGLAPNYEQYF.

V and J are TRBV4-1 and TRBJ1-2; 8 bases fit TRBD1. Germline trimming cut 0 bases from V and 2 bases from J; bases unmatched to any gene: 5. Germline assignment: CDR1 MGHRA and CDR2 YSYEKL. The CDR3 has 16 amino acids. CDR3 nucleotide sequence: TGCGCCAGCAGCCAAGATAGACCAGGGGGCAACTATGGCTACACCTTC. Protein product: CASSQDRPGGNYGYTF.

J is TRBJ2-7 and V is TRBV2; D perhaps matches TRBD1 (6 bases). Germline V gene data show CDR1 as SNHLY and CDR2 as FYNNEI. Trimming shortened V by 6 bases and J by 3 bases, and 15 bases separated the two germline ends. This CDR3 has 14 amino acids. The CDR3 protein is CASRDTGRGYEQYF. The CDR3 DNA reads TGTGCCAGCAGGGACACAGGGAGAGGCTACGAGCAGTACTTC.

This rearrangement joins TRBV7-3 to TRBJ2-2, with TRBD2 identical over 10 bases. Germline CDR1 and CDR2: SGHTA and FQGTGA. CDR3 length equals 16 residues. J gave up 3 bases and V 3 bases, and 4 bases lay outside the gene matches. Here the CDR3 DNA reads TGTGCCAGCAGCTTCCGACTAGCGGGCGACACCGGGGAGCTGTTTTTT. Protein sequence: CASSFRLAGDTGELFF.

The J gene is TRBJ2-7, the V gene TRBV13; 10 nucleotides agree with TRBD2. Trimming took 1 base from V and 0 from J; bases not matched to a gene: 3. The CDR3 loop spans 16 amino acids. From germline, CDR1 is PRHDT and CDR2 FYEKMQ (reference sequence). The CDR3 sequence: CASSLVAGGFSYEQYF. The CDR3 nucleotides read TGTGCCAGCAGCTTAGTAGCGGGAGGTTTCTCCTACGAGCAGTACTTC.

The chain joins TRBV4-1 to TRBJ2-2, with D unresolved. CDR1 is MGHRA and CDR2 is YSYEKL in the germline V gene. This CDR3 contains 17 residues. V lost 0 bases, J lost 7 bases, and 18 bases lay in between. The CDR3 coding sequence is TGCGCCAGCAGCCAAGATAAGCATCAAGGTCCGTTCGGGGAGCTGTTTTTT. This sequence encodes CASSQDKHQGPFGELFF.

The rearrangement links TRBV7-7 to TRBJ1-1; weak D call: TRBD1 (6 bases). Trimming stripped 5 bases from V and 6 bases from J, with 13 bases between. The CDR3 runs 13 residues. Germline assignment: CDR1 SSHAT and CDR2 FNYEAQ (reference sequence). Here the CDR3 reads CASSQNRVAEAFF. In DNA, the CDR3 is TGTGCCAGCAGCCAAAACAGGGTGGCTGAAGCTTTCTTT. The complete variable domain, with remaining parts taken from reference TRBV7-7 and TRBJ1-1, reads GAGVSQSPRYKVTKRGQDVTLRCDPISSHATLYWYQQALGQGPEFLTYFNYEAQPDKSGLPSDRFSAERPEGSISTLTIQRTEQRDSAMYRCASSQNRVAEAFFGQGTRLTVV.

Concerning this clone itself: Distinct nucleotide sequences in the sample also encode this CDR3. The rearrangement uses TRBV27 and TRBJ2-5; 8 nucleotides align to TRBD1. V trimming: 5 bases; J trimming: 1 base; junction bases outside the gene matches: 3. Per germline, CDR1 MNHEY and CDR2 SMNVEV (reference sequence). The CDR3 is made up of 14 amino acids. The CDR3 DNA reads TGTGCCAGCAGTCCGGACAGGGCCCAAGAGACCCAGTACTTC. It encodes CASSPDRAQETQYF.

The rearrangement uses TRBV19 and TRBJ1-1, with D possibly TRBD1 on 6 matching bases. Trimming pared 8 bases from V and 5 bases from J, leaving 18 bases between. From germline, CDR1 is LNHDA and CDR2 SQIVND (reference sequence). The CDR3 runs to 14 residues. The CDR3 nucleotides read TGTGCCAGTCGCTTGTCGGGGAGGGGGACTGAAGCTTTCTTT. Encoded protein: CASRLSGRGTEAFF.

This clone has just one count. The genes are TRBV27 and TRBJ2-7; D gene ambiguous. CDR3 size: 16 residues. Germline V gene data show CDR1 as MNHEY and CDR2 as SMNVEV (reference sequence). Trimming removed 5 bases at V and 2 bases at J, with 19 bases between. The CDR3 region is CASSQPGPNGPYEQYF. The CDR3 DNA reads as TGTGCCAGCAGTCAACCGGGCCCAAACGGACCCTACGAGCAGTACTTC.

V gene TRBV5-5 combines with J gene TRBJ2-3, with TRBD2 identical over 12 bases. Germline CDR1 is SGHKS and CDR2 is YYEKEE (reference sequence). J lost 1 base, V lost 1 base, and 7 bases had no gene match. The CDR3 consists of 18 residues. DNA for the CDR3: TGTGCCAGCAGCTTGTGGGCTAGCGGGAGGGCTGGCACAGATACGCAGTATTTT. Protein product: CASSLWASGRAGTDTQYF.

V and J are TRBV15 and TRBJ2-5; 9 bases line up with TRBD1. Losses at the gene ends were 4 bases for V and 3 bases for J; bases not matched to a gene: 6. The germline V gene has CDR1 LNHNV and CDR2 YYDKDF (reference sequence). There are 15 residues in the CDR3. CDR3 amino acids: CATSTGTGQEETQYF. As DNA, the CDR3 is TGTGCCACCAGCACCGGGACAGGGCAAGAAGAGACCCAGTACTTC.

The chain couples TRBV10-3 to TRBJ1-3, with unresolved D. Between the trimmed V and J ends, which lost 3 bases and 3 bases, there was a span of 18 bases. This CDR3 comprises 17 residues. Germline V gene data show CDR1 as ENHRY and CDR2 as SYGVKD. The CDR3 loop reads CAISDREGGSGGNTIYF. In DNA form, the CDR3 reads TGTGCCATCAGTGATCGTGAGGGAGGTTCGGGTGGAAACACCATATATTTT.

The V and J genes are TRBV5-6 and TRBJ1-1, with no clear D. From germline, CDR1 is SGHDT and CDR2 YYEEEE. The CDR3 is 18 amino acids. V was pared by 1 base and J by 6 bases, with 25 bases between. The CDR3 protein is CASSLNGGRGKLVAEAFF. CDR3 nucleotide sequence: TGTGCCAGCAGCTTGAACGGCGGGAGAGGTAAATTAGTGGCTGAAGCTTTCTTT.

The chain links TRBV19 to TRBJ2-7, with 11 bases aligning to TRBD2. Trimming removed 3 bases from V and 2 bases from J; junction bases left unmatched: 12. The CDR3 spans 18 residues. Looked up from germline, CDR1 is LNHDA and CDR2 is SQIVND (reference sequence). The CDR3, as DNA: TGTGCCAGTAGTATTGGACTAGCGGGCCCGCTGCCCCCCTACGAGCAGTACTTC. This codes for CASSIGLAGPLPPYEQYF.

DNA of the CDR3: TGCAGCGTTGAACCGACTATCTTGGACAGGGAGGGAACTGAAGCTTTCTTT. This translates into CSVEPTILDREGTEAFF. The chain combines TRBV29-1 with TRBJ1-1; 8 nucleotides match TRBD1. Trimming at V came to 2 bases and at J to 5 bases, leaving 16 bases not matched to a gene. Germline V gene lookup returns CDR1 SQVTM and CDR2 ANQGSEA. The CDR3 is 17 residues long.

The gene calls are TRBV13 and TRBJ2-1; D assignment may be TRBD1 or TRBD2 (5 bases each). The V gene lost 2 bases and the J gene lost 3 bases, with 20 bases spanning the gap. The CDR3 runs to 18 residues. CDR1 PRHDT and CDR2 FYEKMQ come from the germline V gene (reference sequence). CDR3 sequence reads: CASSLSDYKVRGYNEQFF. In DNA form, the CDR3 reads TGTGCCAGCAGCTTATCTGACTACAAGGTGAGGGGCTACAATGAGCAGTTCTTC.